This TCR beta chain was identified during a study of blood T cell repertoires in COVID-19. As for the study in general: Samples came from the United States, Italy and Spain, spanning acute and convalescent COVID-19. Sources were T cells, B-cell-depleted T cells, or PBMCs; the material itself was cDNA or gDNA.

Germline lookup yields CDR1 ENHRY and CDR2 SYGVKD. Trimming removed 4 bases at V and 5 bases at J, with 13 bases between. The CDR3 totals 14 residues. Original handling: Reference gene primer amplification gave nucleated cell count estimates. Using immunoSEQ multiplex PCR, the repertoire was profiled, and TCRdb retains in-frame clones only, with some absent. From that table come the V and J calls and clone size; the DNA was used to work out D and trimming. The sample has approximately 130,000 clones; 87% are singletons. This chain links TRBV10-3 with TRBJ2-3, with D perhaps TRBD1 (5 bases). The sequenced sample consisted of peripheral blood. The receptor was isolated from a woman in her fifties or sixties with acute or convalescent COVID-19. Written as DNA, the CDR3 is TGTGCCATCAGTGTGGCGGCAGGGAAAGATACGCAGTATTTT. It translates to CAISVAAGKDTQYF.